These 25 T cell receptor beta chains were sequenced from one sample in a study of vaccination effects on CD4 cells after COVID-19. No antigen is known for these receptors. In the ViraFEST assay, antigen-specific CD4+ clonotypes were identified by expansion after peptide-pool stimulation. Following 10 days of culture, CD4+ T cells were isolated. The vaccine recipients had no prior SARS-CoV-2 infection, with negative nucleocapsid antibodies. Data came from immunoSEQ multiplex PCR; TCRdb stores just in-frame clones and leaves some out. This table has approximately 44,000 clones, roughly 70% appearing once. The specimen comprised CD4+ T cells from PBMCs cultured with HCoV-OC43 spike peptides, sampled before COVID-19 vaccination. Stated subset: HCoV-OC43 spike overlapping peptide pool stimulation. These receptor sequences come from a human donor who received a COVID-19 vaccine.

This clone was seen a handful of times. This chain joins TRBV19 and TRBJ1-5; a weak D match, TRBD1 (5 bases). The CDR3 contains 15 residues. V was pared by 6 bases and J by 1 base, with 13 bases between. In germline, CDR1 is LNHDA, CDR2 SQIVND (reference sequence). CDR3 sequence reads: CASSLQGRSNQPQHF. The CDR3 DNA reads TGTGCCAGTAGCCTTCAGGGACGCAGCAATCAGCCCCAGCATTTT.

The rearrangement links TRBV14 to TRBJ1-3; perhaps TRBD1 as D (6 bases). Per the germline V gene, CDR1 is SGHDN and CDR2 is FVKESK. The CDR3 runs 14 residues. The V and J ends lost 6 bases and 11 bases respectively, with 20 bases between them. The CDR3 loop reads CASRGRDKDPSIYF. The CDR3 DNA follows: TGTGCCAGCAGAGGCCGGGACAAAGATCCCTCCATATATTTT.

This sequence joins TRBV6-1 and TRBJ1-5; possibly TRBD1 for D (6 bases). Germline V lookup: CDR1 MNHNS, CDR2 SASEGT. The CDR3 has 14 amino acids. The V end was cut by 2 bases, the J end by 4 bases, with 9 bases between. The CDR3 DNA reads TGTGCCAGCAGTGAAAAGGGGGGAAATCAGCCCCAGCATTTT. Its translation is CASSEKGGNQPQHF.

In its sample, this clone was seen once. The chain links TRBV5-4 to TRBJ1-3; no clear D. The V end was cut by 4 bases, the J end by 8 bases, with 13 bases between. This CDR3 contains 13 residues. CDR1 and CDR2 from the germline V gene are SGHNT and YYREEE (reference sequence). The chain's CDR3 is CASSRTFGDTIYF. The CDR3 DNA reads TGTGCCAGCAGCCGGACGTTTGGGGACACCATATATTTT.

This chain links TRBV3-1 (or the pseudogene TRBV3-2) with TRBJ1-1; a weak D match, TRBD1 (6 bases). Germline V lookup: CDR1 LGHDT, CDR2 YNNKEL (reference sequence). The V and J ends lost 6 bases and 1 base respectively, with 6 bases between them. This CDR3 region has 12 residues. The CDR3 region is CASRTGNTEAFF. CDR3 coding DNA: TGTGCCAGCAGGACAGGGAACACTGAAGCTTTCTTT.

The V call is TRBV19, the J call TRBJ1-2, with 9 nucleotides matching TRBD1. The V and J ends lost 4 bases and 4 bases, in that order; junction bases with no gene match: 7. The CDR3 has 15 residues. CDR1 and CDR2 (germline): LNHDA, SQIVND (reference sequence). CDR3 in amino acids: CASSKGQGGLYGYTF. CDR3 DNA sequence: TGTGCCAGTAGTAAGGGACAGGGAGGCCTCTATGGCTACACCTTC.

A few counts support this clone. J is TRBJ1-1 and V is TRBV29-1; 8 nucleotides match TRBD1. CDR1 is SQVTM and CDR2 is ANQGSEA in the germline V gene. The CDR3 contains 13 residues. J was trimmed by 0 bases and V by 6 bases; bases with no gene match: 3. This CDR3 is CSVRGLMNTEAFF. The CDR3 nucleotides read TGCAGCGTCAGGGGGCTGATGAACACTGAAGCTTTCTTT.

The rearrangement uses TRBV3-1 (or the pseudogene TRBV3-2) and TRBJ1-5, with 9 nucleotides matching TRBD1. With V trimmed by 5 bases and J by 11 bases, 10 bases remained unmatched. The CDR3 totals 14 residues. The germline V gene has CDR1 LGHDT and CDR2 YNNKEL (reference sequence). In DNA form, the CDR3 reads TGTGCCAGCAGCGTTGGGACAGGGCGGTCAACCCAGCATTTT. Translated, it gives CASSVGTGRSTQHF.

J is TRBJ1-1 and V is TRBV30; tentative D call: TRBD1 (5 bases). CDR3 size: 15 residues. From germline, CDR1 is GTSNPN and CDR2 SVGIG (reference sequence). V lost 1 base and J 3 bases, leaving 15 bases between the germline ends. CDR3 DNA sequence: TGTGCCTGGAGTGCCCGGGGGGGAGCTTACACTGAAGCTTTCTTT. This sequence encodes CAWSARGGAYTEAFF.

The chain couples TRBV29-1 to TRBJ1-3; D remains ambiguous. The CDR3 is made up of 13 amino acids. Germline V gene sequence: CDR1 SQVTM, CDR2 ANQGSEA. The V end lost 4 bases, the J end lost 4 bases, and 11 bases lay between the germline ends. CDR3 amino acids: CSVGMTGGNTIYF. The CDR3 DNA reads TGCAGCGTTGGGATGACGGGAGGAAACACCATATATTTT.

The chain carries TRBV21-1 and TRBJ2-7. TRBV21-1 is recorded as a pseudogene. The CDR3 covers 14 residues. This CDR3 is CASIPNRGGGEQYF. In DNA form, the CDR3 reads TGTGCCAGCATTCCGAACAGGGGAGGGGGCGAGCAGTACTTC.

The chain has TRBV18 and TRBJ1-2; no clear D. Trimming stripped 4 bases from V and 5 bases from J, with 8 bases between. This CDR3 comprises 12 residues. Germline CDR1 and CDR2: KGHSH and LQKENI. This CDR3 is CASSQNRYGYTF. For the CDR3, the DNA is TGTGCCAGCTCACAAAACAGATATGGCTACACCTTC.

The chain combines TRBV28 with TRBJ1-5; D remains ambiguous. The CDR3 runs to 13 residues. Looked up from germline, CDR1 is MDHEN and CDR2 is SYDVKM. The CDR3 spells CASRPGPRQPQHF. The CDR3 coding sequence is TGTGCGAGCCGCCCCGGCCCTAGACAGCCCCAGCATTTT.

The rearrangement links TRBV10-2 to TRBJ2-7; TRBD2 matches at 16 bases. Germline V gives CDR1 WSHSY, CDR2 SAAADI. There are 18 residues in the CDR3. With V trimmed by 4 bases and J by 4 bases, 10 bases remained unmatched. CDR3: CASSGGLAGGLVAYEQYF. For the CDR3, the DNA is TGCGCCAGCAGTGGGGGACTAGCGGGAGGGTTGGTAGCGTACGAGCAGTACTTC.

CDR3 DNA sequence: TGTGCCAGCAGCGATATAAACAGGAACACTGAAGCTTTCTTT. The encoded protein is CASSDINRNTEAFF. The genes are TRBV6-5 and TRBJ1-1; D uncertain. The CDR3 runs to 14 residues. V gave up 6 bases and J gave up 1 base, with 12 bases separating them. Germline-derived CDR1 and CDR2 are MNHEY and SVGAGI.

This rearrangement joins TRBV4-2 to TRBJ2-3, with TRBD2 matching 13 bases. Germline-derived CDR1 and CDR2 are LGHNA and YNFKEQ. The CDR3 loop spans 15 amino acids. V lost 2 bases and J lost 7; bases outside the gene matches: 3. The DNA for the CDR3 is TGTGCCAGCAGCCAAACTAGCGGGGGGGGTCATACGCAGTATTTT. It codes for CASSQTSGGGHTQYF.

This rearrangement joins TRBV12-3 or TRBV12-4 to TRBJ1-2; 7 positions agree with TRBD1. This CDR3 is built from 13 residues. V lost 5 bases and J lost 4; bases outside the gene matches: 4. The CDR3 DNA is TGTGCCAGCAGTCAACAGGGGAGCTATGGCTACACCTTC. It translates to CASSQQGSYGYTF.

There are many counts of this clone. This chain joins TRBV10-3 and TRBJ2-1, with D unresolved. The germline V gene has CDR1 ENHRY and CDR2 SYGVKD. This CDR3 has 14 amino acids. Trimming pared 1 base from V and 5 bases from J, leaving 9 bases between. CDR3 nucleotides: TGTGCCATCAGTGAGTTGGGTCTGGACAATGAGCAGTTCTTC. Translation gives CAISELGLDNEQFF.

Written as DNA, the CDR3 is TGTGCCAGCAGTTACCTCGACAGGGACGGCTACACCTTC. It is translated as CASSYLDRDGYTF. The chain employs TRBV6-5 and TRBJ1-2; 7 nucleotides line up with TRBD1. The length of the CDR3 is 13 residues. Germline V gives CDR1 MNHEY, CDR2 SVGAGI. Germline trimming cut 2 bases from V and 8 bases from J; bases unmatched to any gene: 5.

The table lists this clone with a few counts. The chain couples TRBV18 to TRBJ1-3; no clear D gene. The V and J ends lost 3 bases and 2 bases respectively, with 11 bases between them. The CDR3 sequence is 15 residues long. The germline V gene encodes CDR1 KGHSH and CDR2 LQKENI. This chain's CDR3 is CASSPGGYTGNTIYF. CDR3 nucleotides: TGTGCCAGCTCACCGGGAGGGTATACTGGAAACACCATATATTTT.

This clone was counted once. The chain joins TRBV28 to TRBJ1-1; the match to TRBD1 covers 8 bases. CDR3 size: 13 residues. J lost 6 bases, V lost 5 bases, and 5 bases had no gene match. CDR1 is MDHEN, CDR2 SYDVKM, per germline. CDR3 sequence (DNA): TGTGCCAGCAGTATTGACAGGGGCCCTGAAGCTTTCTTT. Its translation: CASSIDRGPEAFF.

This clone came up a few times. The CDR3 spells CASSQVTGVLNTEAFF. The CDR3 nucleotides are TGTGCCAGCAGCCAAGTCACAGGGGTGCTGAACACTGAAGCTTTCTTT. The rearrangement joins TRBV3-1 (or the pseudogene TRBV3-2) to TRBJ1-1; 7 bases agree with TRBD1. V lost 1 base, J lost 0 bases, and 5 bases stayed unmatched. Germline CDR1 reads LGHDT; CDR2 reads YNNKEL (reference sequence). This CDR3 contains 16 residues.

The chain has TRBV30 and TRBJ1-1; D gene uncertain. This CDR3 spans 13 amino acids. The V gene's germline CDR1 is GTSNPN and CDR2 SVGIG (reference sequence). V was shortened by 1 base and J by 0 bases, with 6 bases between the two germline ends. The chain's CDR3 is CAWSAQMNTEAFF. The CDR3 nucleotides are TGTGCCTGGAGTGCGCAGATGAACACTGAAGCTTTCTTT.

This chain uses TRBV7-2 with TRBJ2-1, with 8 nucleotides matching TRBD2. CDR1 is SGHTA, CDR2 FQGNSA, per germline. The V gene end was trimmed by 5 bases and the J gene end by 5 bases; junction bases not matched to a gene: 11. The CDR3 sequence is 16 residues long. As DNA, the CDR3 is TGTGCCAGCAGCCACGAAGTGGGACTAGGAAACAATGAGCAGTTCTTC. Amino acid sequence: CASSHEVGLGNNEQFF.

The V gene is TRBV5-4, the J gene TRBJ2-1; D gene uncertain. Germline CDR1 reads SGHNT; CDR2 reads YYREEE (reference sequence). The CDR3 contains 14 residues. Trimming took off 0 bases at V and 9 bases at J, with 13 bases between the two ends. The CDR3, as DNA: TGTGCCAGCAGCTTGGCCGCCCAGAGCGCTGAGCAGTTCTTC. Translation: CASSLAAQSAEQFF.